The 30 T cell receptor beta chains below all came from one sample that was sequenced in a study of blood T cell repertoires in COVID-19. Here immunoSEQ multiplex PCR was the method, and the copy in TCRdb shows in-frame clones only, minus some. The sample has approximately 380,000 clones; about nine tenths are singletons. Sample: PBMCs or T cells enriched from blood (not recorded which). The receptor set was obtained from a woman between 40 and 50 years old who had been exposed to COVID-19.

The chain employs TRBV5-4 and TRBJ2-1, with D unclear. Germline V gives CDR1 SGHNT, CDR2 YYREEE (reference sequence). The germline V and J ends were trimmed by 4 bases and 9 bases, with 17 bases remaining between them. This CDR3 contains 14 residues. CDR3 loop: CASSQPVSFGEQFF. The CDR3 DNA sequence: TGTGCCAGCAGCCAACCGGTTTCGTTCGGTGAGCAGTTCTTC.

This chain joins TRBV7-3 and TRBJ1-2; no reliable D call. This CDR3 comprises 15 residues. V lost 5 bases, J lost 4 bases, and 17 bases lay in between. Germline V gives CDR1 SGHTA, CDR2 FQGTGA. Written as DNA, the CDR3 is TGTGCCAGCAGCCTAAGCGGTGGCGGTACCTATGGCTACACCTTC. This translates into CASSLSGGGTYGYTF.

The rearrangement joins TRBV7-2 to TRBJ2-7; 8 bases fit TRBD2. This CDR3 spans 16 amino acids. The germline CDR1 and CDR2 sequences are SGHTA and FQGNSA. V shed 2 bases and J 6 bases; nucleotides not matched to a gene: 12. CDR3: CASSLKAAGGWSEQYF. The CDR3 bases are TGTGCCAGCAGCTTAAAGGCCGCGGGAGGTTGGTCCGAGCAGTACTTC.

This sequence joins TRBV7-9 and TRBJ1-2, with D tentatively TRBD1 (6 bases). CDR3 length equals 13 residues. CDR1 and CDR2 (germline): SEHNR, FQNEAQ (reference sequence). V was cut by 5 bases and J by 4 bases, with 11 bases left in between. CDR3 residues: CASSAETGYGYTF. The CDR3 coding sequence is TGTGCCAGCAGCGCCGAGACAGGCTATGGCTACACCTTC.

The CDR3 DNA is TGTGCCAGCAGAAAGCGGGTCTTTGAGCCTTACGAGCAGTACTTC. The encoded protein is CASRKRVFEPYEQYF. The chain links TRBV6-5 to TRBJ2-7; D perhaps matches TRBD2 (6 bases). Germline CDR1 reads MNHEY; CDR2 reads SVGAGI. V lost 6 bases, J lost 4 bases, and 19 bases lay in between. CDR3 length: 15 amino acids.

The J gene is TRBJ2-2, the V gene TRBV4-3; D perhaps matches TRBD2 (5 bases). Trimming shortened V by 0 bases and J by 7 bases, and 18 bases separated the two germline ends. The CDR3 sequence is 17 residues long. Germline lookup yields CDR1 LGHNA and CDR2 YSLEER. The CDR3 spells CASSQDGRDYTIGELFF. The CDR3 DNA reads as TGCGCCAGCAGCCAAGATGGCAGAGACTACACAATCGGGGAGCTGTTTTTT.

The chain employs TRBV14 and TRBJ2-2, with 8 bases that match TRBD1. Trimming cost V 4 bases and J 0 bases; bases outside gene matches: 4. Germline V CDR1 and CDR2: SGHDN, FVKESK. CDR3 size: 16 residues. CDR3 coding DNA: TGTGCCAGCAGCCGGGGACAGGTTACGAACACCGGGGAGCTGTTTTTT. This translates into CASSRGQVTNTGELFF.

The chain has TRBV24-1 and TRBJ1-5; D remains unclear. Trimming shortened V by 0 bases and J by 2 bases, and 10 bases separated the two germline ends. The CDR3 spans 16 residues. Germline values: CDR1 KGHDR, CDR2 SFDVKD. Written as DNA, the CDR3 is TGTGCCACCAGTGATTTGCTTGCGGGAGGCAATCAGCCCCAGCATTTT. Translated: CATSDLLAGGNQPQHF.

V and J are TRBV5-1 and TRBJ1-1; maybe TRBD1 (6 bases). With 0 bases removed from V and 0 bases from J, the gap between germline ends came to 9 bases. CDR3 length: 15 amino acids. Germline V CDR1 and CDR2: SGHRS, YFSETQ. In DNA, the CDR3 is TGCGCCAGCAGCTTGGCAGGGGCGGTGAACACTGAAGCTTTCTTT. Protein sequence: CASSLAGAVNTEAFF.

The chain uses TRBV29-1 and TRBJ2-7, with TRBD1 matching over 11 bases. The germline gives CDR1 SQVTM, CDR2 ANQGSEA. The CDR3 runs 14 residues. After removal of 4 bases from V and 1 base from J, the junction contained 3 bases not matched to a gene. This chain's CDR3 is CSVAGTGGSYEQYF. In nucleotides, the CDR3 is TGCAGCGTTGCCGGGACAGGGGGGTCCTACGAGCAGTACTTC.

This chain connects TRBV24-1 to TRBJ2-3, with D maybe TRBD2 (6 bases). V gave up 0 bases and J gave up 0 bases, with 9 bases separating them. CDR1 KGHDR and CDR2 SFDVKD come from the germline V gene. The CDR3 length is 16 residues. Here the CDR3 reads CATSDLGAGSTDTQYF. The CDR3 DNA reads TGTGCCACCAGTGATTTGGGGGCGGGAAGCACAGATACGCAGTATTTT.

The chain carries TRBV7-2 and TRBJ1-6; 9 nucleotides line up with TRBD1. V was pared by 5 bases and J by 4 bases, with 3 bases of the junction left unmatched. The CDR3 is made up of 15 amino acids. Germline V lookup: CDR1 SGHTA, CDR2 FQGNSA. The CDR3 protein is CASSETGGYNSPLHF. The CDR3 DNA follows: TGTGCCAGCAGCGAGACAGGGGGTTATAATTCACCCCTCCACTTT.

J is TRBJ1-1 and V is TRBV9, with 7 bases lining up with TRBD1. Trimming removed 7 bases from V and 12 bases from J; junction bases left unmatched: 18. The CDR3 is 14 amino acids. The germline V gene has CDR1 SGDLS and CDR2 YYNGEE. CDR3: CASSPQGDPFGTFF. CDR3 coding DNA: TGTGCCAGCTCCCCCCAGGGGGACCCCTTCGGGACTTTCTTT.

This chain links TRBV19 with TRBJ2-2; 7 nucleotides agree with TRBD1. Germline lookup yields CDR1 LNHDA and CDR2 SQIVND (reference sequence). With 4 bases clipped from V and 5 bases from J, the junction kept 4 bases outside the gene matches. This CDR3 comprises 14 residues. CDR3 nucleotides: TGTGCCAGTAGTAGGGGACAGCCAACCGGGGAGCTGTTTTTT. Translation gives CASSRGQPTGELFF.

The chain links TRBV7-2 to TRBJ2-5; the D gene is possibly TRBD2 (6 bases). The CDR3 is 18 residues long. The V gene's germline CDR1 is SGHTA and CDR2 FQGNSA. Trimming shortened V by 0 bases and J by 5 bases, and 22 bases separated the two germline ends. CDR3 protein: CASSLAARARLGGETQYF. The CDR3 nucleotides read TGTGCCAGCAGCTTAGCGGCGAGGGCTAGACTAGGAGGGGAGACCCAGTACTTC.

This sequence joins TRBV10-1 and TRBJ2-2; D possibly corresponds to TRBD1 (5 bases). This CDR3 contains 17 residues. Germline CDR1 reads WNHNN; CDR2 reads SYGVQD (reference sequence). Trimming removed 3 bases from V and 5 bases from J, with 19 bases in between. The chain's CDR3 is CASSDFPAGLVTGELFF. CDR3 nucleotides: TGCGCCAGCAGTGATTTTCCGGCAGGGTTGGTGACCGGGGAGCTGTTTTTT.

This clone has only one observation. The V and J genes are TRBV18 and TRBJ1-2; 12 positions match TRBD1. This CDR3 contains 16 residues. Germline CDR1 and CDR2: KGHSH and LQKENI. J was trimmed by 8 bases and V by 2 bases; bases with no gene match: 9. The CDR3 DNA reads as TGTGCCAGCTCACCAAAAGGGACAGGGGGCCGGCGCGGCTACACCTTC. Its protein is CASSPKGTGGRRGYTF. Full variable domain (outside the CDR3, taken from reference TRBV18 and TRBJ1-2): NAGVMQNPRHLVRRRGQEARLRCSPMKGHSHVYWYRQLPEEGLKFMVYLQKENIIDESGMPKERFSAEFPKEGPSILRIQQVVRGDSAAYFCASSPKGTGGRRGYTFGSGTRLTVV.

This clone was observed a few times. The V and J genes are TRBV15 and TRBJ2-3; D is unresolved. This CDR3 contains 12 residues. With 4 bases removed from V and 5 bases from J, the gap between germline ends came to 7 bases. Germline V lookup: CDR1 LNHNV, CDR2 YYDKDF (reference sequence). CDR3 sequence: CATSNPRDTQYF. CDR3 coding DNA: TGTGCCACCAGCAACCCGAGAGATACGCAGTATTTT.

This clone was found a few times. The V and J genes are TRBV15 and TRBJ2-7; 7 bases are a match to TRBD2. The CDR3 runs to 14 residues. V was clipped by 7 bases and J by 0 bases; unmatched bases: 6. Germline V gene data show CDR1 as LNHNV and CDR2 as YYDKDF (reference sequence). The CDR3: CATTPERGSYEQYF. Here the CDR3 DNA reads TGTGCCACCACCCCGGAGCGGGGCTCCTACGAGCAGTACTTC.

The chain has TRBV18 and TRBJ2-7, with a tentative D call TRBD1 (5 bases). CDR1 KGHSH and CDR2 LQKENI come from the germline V gene. The CDR3 sequence is 13 residues long. V shed 4 bases and J shed 1 base, with 8 bases lying between them. This CDR3 is CASSQGQSYEQYF. CDR3 in DNA: TGTGCCAGCTCACAGGGGCAATCCTACGAGCAGTACTTC. Based on the CDR3 plus reference TRBV18 and TRBJ2-7, the full variable domain is NAGVMQNPRHLVRRRGQEARLRCSPMKGHSHVYWYRQLPEEGLKFMVYLQKENIIDESGMPKERFSAEFPKEGPSILRIQQVVRGDSAAYFCASSQGQSYEQYFGPGTRLTVT.

This chain connects TRBV30 to TRBJ1-2; D not certain. The CDR3 consists of 14 residues. The germline V gene has CDR1 GTSNPN and CDR2 SVGIG (reference sequence). Trimming pared 1 base from V and 8 bases from J, leaving 17 bases between. The CDR3 region has the DNA TGTGCCTGGAGTGGGGATGGGGATTCGGGGGGCTACACCTTC. This sequence encodes CAWSGDGDSGGYTF.

The V and J genes are TRBV5-6 and TRBJ2-7, with 9 bases that match TRBD1. Germline V gene data show CDR1 as SGHDT and CDR2 as YYEEEE. The length of the CDR3 is 17 residues. After removal of 1 base from V and 3 bases from J, the junction contained 11 bases not matched to a gene. The CDR3 sequence: CASSLLSPGQGYYEQYF. CDR3 DNA sequence: TGTGCCAGCAGCTTGCTCTCACCAGGACAGGGGTACTACGAGCAGTACTTC.

A few counts support this clone. The CDR3, as DNA: TGTGCCAGCAGCCAAGAGCTTACCGGACAGCTCGGGGGGGGCTACACCTTC. Protein sequence: CASSQELTGQLGGGYTF. The chain carries TRBV3-1 (or the pseudogene TRBV3-2) and TRBJ1-2; TRBD1 is a possible D gene (6 bases). The CDR3 spans 17 residues. Germline V lookup: CDR1 LGHDT, CDR2 YNNKEL (reference sequence). V shed 0 bases and J shed 8 bases, with 22 bases lying between them.

The V call is TRBV19, the J call TRBJ2-1; unclear D gene. V was pared by 6 bases and J by 0 bases, with 6 bases between. Germline values: CDR1 LNHDA, CDR2 SQIVND (reference sequence). The CDR3 has 13 amino acids. The CDR3 loop reads CASRKSSYNEQFF. The CDR3, as DNA: TGTGCCAGTAGGAAGAGCTCCTACAATGAGCAGTTCTTC. Together with reference TRBV19 and TRBJ2-1, the CDR3 gives the full variable domain: DGGITQSPKYLFRKEGQNVTLSCEQNLNHDAMYWYRQDPGQGLRLIYYSQIVNDFQKGDIAEGYSVSREKKESFPLTVTSAQKNPTAFYLCASRKSSYNEQFFGPGTRLTVL.

The rearrangement links TRBV27 to TRBJ2-1; 10 bases align to TRBD2. The ends lost 4 bases at V and 5 bases at J; junction bases unmatched: 5. Germline V gives CDR1 MNHEY, CDR2 SMNVEV (reference sequence). This CDR3 has 15 residues. The CDR3 loop is CASSSLAGADNEQFF. CDR3 sequence (DNA): TGTGCCAGCAGTTCGCTAGCGGGAGCCGACAATGAGCAGTTCTTC.

This chain links TRBV3-1 (or the pseudogene TRBV3-2) with TRBJ1-2; 7 bases map to TRBD1. The ends lost 1 base at V and 7 bases at J; junction bases unmatched: 3. The length of the CDR3 is 13 residues. CDR1 LGHDT and CDR2 YNNKEL come from the germline V gene (reference sequence). The CDR3, as DNA: TGTGCCAGCAGCCAAGCAGGGGGACGTGGCTACACCTTC. Its translation: CASSQAGGRGYTF.

The V gene is TRBV2, the J gene TRBJ1-2; TRBD1 matches 8 bases. This CDR3 is built from 13 residues. V was clipped by 6 bases and J by 6 bases; unmatched bases: 6. Germline lookup yields CDR1 SNHLY and CDR2 FYNNEI. The CDR3 loop reads CASRQGAGDGYTF. The CDR3 DNA reads TGTGCCAGCAGGCAGGGGGCGGGGGATGGCTACACCTTC.

V gene TRBV13 combines with J gene TRBJ2-1, with a possible D match to TRBD1 (5 bases). CDR1 PRHDT and CDR2 FYEKMQ come from the germline V gene (reference sequence). Trimming shortened V by 1 base and J by 3 bases, and 13 bases separated the two germline ends. The CDR3 runs 16 residues. The CDR3 here is CASSLEGAGYYNEQFF. In DNA, the CDR3 is TGTGCCAGCAGCTTAGAAGGGGCCGGTTACTACAATGAGCAGTTCTTC. The full variable domain, its missing parts supplied by reference TRBV13 and TRBJ2-1, is AAGVIQSPRHLIKEKRETATLKCYPIPRHDTVYWYQQGPGQDPQFLISFYEKMQSDKGSIPDRFSAQQFSDYHSELNMSSLELGDSALYFCASSLEGAGYYNEQFFGPGTRLTVL.

The chain links TRBV10-3 to TRBJ1-2; 7 positions match TRBD1. Germline CDR1 ENHRY, CDR2 SYGVKD. The CDR3 is 12 residues long. V shed 4 bases and J 6 bases; nucleotides not matched to a gene: 2. This CDR3 reads CAISAQGNGYTF. The CDR3 DNA reads TGTGCCATCAGTGCACAGGGGAATGGCTACACCTTC.

The chain uses TRBV6-1 and TRBJ1-6; 8 nucleotides line up with TRBD1. Germline V lookup: CDR1 MNHNS, CDR2 SASEGT. This CDR3 comprises 15 residues. The V gene end was trimmed by 2 bases and the J gene end by 7 bases; junction bases not matched to a gene: 4. CDR3 residues: CASSERQGRNSPLHF. The CDR3 DNA sequence: TGTGCCAGCAGTGAAAGACAGGGGAGAAATTCACCCCTCCACTTT.